This T cell receptor beta chain was retrieved from a study of blood T cell repertoires in COVID-19. In the study overall: Sources were T cells, B-cell-depleted T cells, or PBMCs; the material itself was cDNA or gDNA.

Per the authors' pipeline: Reference gene primer amplification gave estimated nucleated cell counts. This table comes from immunoSEQ multiplex PCR, and its TCRdb copy is limited to in-frame clones, with some not included. V and J calls and clone size are those listed in that table; D and trimming were worked out from the DNA. The sample holds about 210,000 clones; around 90% are singletons and the top ten take approximately 1.2%. Germline V CDR1 and CDR2: SGDLS, YYNGEE. The CDR3 is 13 amino acids. With 0 bases removed from V and 6 bases from J, the gap between germline ends came to 7 bases. The rearrangement uses TRBV9 and TRBJ1-5; the D is unclear. The source is a man aged 25 to 40 with acute or convalescent COVID-19. Sequenced sample: peripheral blood. The CDR3 is CASSVERVQPQHF. The CDR3 DNA reads as TGTGCCAGCAGCGTAGAGAGGGTTCAGCCCCAGCATTTT.